These T cell receptor beta chains were read from a single sample in a study of cytomegalovirus exposure and HLA in healthy donors. Repertoires were generated with immunoSEQ multiplex PCR, while TCRdb's copy carries only in-frame clones and drops some. The sample lists 150,000 to 200,000 clones, over 85% occurring once. The sample taken for sequencing was PBMCs. The source is a man between 18 and 29 years old in good health and CMV-seropositive. CDR3s include the opening cysteine and the closing phenylalanine or tryptophan. D genes are given only for firm matches. Not all rows give a size; the values are once, few, many and, for expanded clones, a class.

v_gene,j_gene,abundance,d_gene,CDR3nt,CDR3aa
TRBV15,TRBJ2-1,-,-,TGTGCCACCAGCACCCGGGACAACAATGAGCAGTTCTTC,CATSTRDNNEQFF
TRBV27,TRBJ2-7,-,TRBD1,TGTGCCAGCAGTTCTCTAATTGGACAGGCCGCCTACGAGCAGTACTTC,CASSSLIGQAAYEQYF
TRBV28,TRBJ1-2,-,TRBD1,TGTGCCAGCAATTCAGGGGGGCAGGACTATGGCTACACCTTC,CASNSGGQDYGYTF
TRBV11-2,TRBJ2-7,-,TRBD2,TGTGCCAGCAGCTTTGACGCTAGCGGGAGTTCACCCTACGAGCAGTACTTC,CASSFDASGSSPYEQYF
TRBV2,TRBJ2-7,-,TRBD1,TGTGCCAGCAGTGAAGGGGGACAGGGGGCGTACGAGCAGTACTTC,CASSEGGQGAYEQYF
TRBV19,TRBJ2-2,-,TRBD2,TGTGCCAGTAGTTCAATAGCGGGAGCTCTAACCGGGGAGCTGTTTTTT,CASSSIAGALTGELFF
TRBV4-1,TRBJ1-1,-,-,TGCGCGGGCTCAAGAGCTTTGAACACTGAAGCTTTCTTT,CAGSRALNTEAFF
TRBV9,TRBJ2-5,once,-,TGTGCCAGCAGCGTAGCGGACCAAGAGACCCAGTACTTC,CASSVADQETQYF
TRBV2,TRBJ1-2,-,-,TGTGCCAGCGCGACGGGGGAATCAAACTATGGCTACACCTTC,CASATGESNYGYTF
TRBV30,TRBJ2-4,-,TRBD1,TGTGCCTGGAGTGTAGGGGGCGCGGGAAACATTCAGTACTTC,CAWSVGGAGNIQYF
TRBV27,TRBJ2-7,-,-,TGTGCCAGCAGTTTCTCCGGAGGCTACGACGAGCAGTACTTC,CASSFSGGYDEQYF
TRBV28,TRBJ1-1,-,-,TGTGCCAGTTTGGTCTCGGGGGGCACTGAAGCTTTCTTT,CASLVSGGTEAFF
TRBV6-9,TRBJ2-7,-,TRBD2,TGTGCCAGCAGATCCCGCAGCGGGGAGTCGTGTTACGAGCAGTACTTC,CASRSRSGESCYEQYF
TRBV7-9,TRBJ2-7,-,-,TGTGCCAGCAGCTTTTTAGGGGAAGGACCCTTCGGGGGCGAGCAGTACTTC,CASSFLGEGPFGGEQYF
TRBV11-3,TRBJ1-1,-,-,TGTGCCAGCAAGGGGGAGGGGGACACTGAAGCTTTCTTT,CASKGEGDTEAFF
TRBV11-3,TRBJ2-5,-,-,TGTGCCAGCAGTTCACAAGAGACCCAGTACTTC,CASSSQETQYF
TRBV11-3,TRBJ2-7,-,-,TGTGCCAGCAGCCCACGTGGAGGTCATGCCTACGAGCAGTACTTC,CASSPRGGHAYEQYF
TRBV5-1,TRBJ2-7,-,-,TGCGCCAGCAGCTTGGCCGTGGCTTACGAGCAGTACTTC,CASSLAVAYEQYF
TRBV10-3,TRBJ2-1,-,TRBD2,TGTGCCATCAGAGGGCGGGAGGGTATAAACAATGAGCAGTTCTTC,CAIRGREGINNEQFF
TRBV9,TRBJ1-2,-,-,TGTGCCAGCAGCGTAGGAGGGGGATATGGCTACACCTTC,CASSVGGGYGYTF
TRBV5-1,TRBJ2-3,few,-,TGCGCCAGCAGCTTGGAGGGGGATGCGAGCACAGATACGCAGTATTTT,CASSLEGDASTDTQYF
TRBV7-8,TRBJ1-2,-,-,TGTGCCAGCAGCCCATCGGGGTTTACTAACTATGGCTACACCTTC,CASSPSGFTNYGYTF
TRBV5-1,TRBJ1-2,-,TRBD1,TGCGCCAGCAGCTTGGCCGGGACAGGGGGCGGCTACACCTTC,CASSLAGTGGGYTF
TRBV5-1,TRBJ1-4,-,TRBD1,TGCGCCAGCAGCAAAGGACAGGGACCAAATGAAAAACTGTTTTTT,CASSKGQGPNEKLFF
TRBV11-2,TRBJ2-1,-,-,TGTGCCAGCAGCTTATTCTTGGGGAGCAATGAGCAGTTCTTC,CASSLFLGSNEQFF